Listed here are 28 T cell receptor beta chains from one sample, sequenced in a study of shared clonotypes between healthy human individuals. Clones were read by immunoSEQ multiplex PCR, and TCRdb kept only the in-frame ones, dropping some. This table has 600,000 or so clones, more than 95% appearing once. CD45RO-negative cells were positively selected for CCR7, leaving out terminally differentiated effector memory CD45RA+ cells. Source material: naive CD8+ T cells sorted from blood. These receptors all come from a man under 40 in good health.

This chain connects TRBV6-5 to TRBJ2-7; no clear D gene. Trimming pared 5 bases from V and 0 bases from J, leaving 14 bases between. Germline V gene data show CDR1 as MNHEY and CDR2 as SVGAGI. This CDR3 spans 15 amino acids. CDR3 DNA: TGTGCCAGCAGTCCCGCGGCAAGGAGCTCCTACGAGCAGTACTTC. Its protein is CASSPAARSSYEQYF.

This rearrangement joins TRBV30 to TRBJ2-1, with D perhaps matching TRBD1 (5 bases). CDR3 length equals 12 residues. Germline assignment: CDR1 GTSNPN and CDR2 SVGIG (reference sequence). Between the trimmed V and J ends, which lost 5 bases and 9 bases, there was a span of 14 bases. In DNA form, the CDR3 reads TGTGCCTGGGCGAGGCAGGGCGTTGAGCAGTTCTTC. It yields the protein CAWARQGVEQFF.

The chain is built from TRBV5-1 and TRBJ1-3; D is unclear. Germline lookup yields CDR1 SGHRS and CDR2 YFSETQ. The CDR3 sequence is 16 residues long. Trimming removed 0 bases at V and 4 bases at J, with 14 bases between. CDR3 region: CASSLASLSLGNTIYF. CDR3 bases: TGCGCCAGCAGCTTGGCCTCCCTCTCTCTCGGAAACACCATATATTTT.

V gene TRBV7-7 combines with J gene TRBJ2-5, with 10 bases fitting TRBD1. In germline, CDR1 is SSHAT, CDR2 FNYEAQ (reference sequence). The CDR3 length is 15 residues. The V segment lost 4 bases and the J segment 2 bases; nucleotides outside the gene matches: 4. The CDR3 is CASSSGQGIQETQYF. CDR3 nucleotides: TGTGCCAGCAGCTCGGGACAGGGGATACAAGAGACCCAGTACTTC.

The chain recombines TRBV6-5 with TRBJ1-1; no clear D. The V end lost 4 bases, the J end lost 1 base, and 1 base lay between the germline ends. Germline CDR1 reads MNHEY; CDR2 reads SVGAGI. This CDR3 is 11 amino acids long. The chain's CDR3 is CASSSNTEAFF. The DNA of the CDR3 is TGTGCCAGCAGTTCGAACACTGAAGCTTTCTTT.

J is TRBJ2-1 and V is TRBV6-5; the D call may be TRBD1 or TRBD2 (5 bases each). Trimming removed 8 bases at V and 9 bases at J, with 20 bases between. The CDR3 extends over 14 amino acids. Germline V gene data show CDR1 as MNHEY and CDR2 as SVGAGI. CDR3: CASGSGSGRGEQFF. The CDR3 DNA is TGTGCCAGCGGCTCTGGATCGGGAAGGGGTGAGCAGTTCTTC.

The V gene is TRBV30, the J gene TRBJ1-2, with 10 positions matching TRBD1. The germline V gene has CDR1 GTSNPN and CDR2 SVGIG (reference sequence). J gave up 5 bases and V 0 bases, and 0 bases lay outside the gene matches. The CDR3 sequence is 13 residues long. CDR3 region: CAWSVGQGYGYTF. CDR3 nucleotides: TGTGCCTGGAGTGTGGGACAGGGGTATGGCTACACCTTC.

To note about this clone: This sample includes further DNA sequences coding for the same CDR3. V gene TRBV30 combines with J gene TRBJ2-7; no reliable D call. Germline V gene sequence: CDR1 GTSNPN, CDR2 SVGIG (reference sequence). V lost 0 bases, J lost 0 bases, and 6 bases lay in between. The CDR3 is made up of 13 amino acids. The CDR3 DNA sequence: TGTGCCTGGAGTGTAGGTCTCTCCTACGAGCAGTACTTC. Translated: CAWSVGLSYEQYF.

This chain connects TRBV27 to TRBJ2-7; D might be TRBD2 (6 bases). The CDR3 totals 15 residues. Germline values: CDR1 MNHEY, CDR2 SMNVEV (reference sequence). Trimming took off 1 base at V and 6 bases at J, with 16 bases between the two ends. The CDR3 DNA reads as TGTGCCAGCAGTTTATTAGGCGGGGAGTTGGGCGAGCAGTACTTC. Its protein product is CASSLLGGELGEQYF.

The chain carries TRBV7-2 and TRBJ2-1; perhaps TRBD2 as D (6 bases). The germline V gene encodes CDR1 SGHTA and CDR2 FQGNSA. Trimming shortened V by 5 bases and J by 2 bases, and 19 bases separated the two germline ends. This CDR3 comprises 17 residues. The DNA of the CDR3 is TGTGCCAGCAGCCCCCCGGGGAGCGGGTTCCCCTACAATGAGCAGTTCTTC. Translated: CASSPPGSGFPYNEQFF.

The CDR3 loop is CASSLLLAGAGELFF. In DNA, the CDR3 is TGCGCCAGCAGCTTGTTGCTAGCGGGAGCCGGGGAGCTGTTTTTT. The chain uses TRBV5-1 and TRBJ2-2; 10 nucleotides agree with TRBD2. Germline loops: CDR1 SGHRS, CDR2 YFSETQ. CDR3 size: 15 residues. After removal of 1 base from V and 6 bases from J, the junction contained 3 bases not matched to a gene.

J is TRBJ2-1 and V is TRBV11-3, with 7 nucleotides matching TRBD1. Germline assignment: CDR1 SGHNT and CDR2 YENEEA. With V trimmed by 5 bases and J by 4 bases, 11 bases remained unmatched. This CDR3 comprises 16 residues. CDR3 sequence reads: CASSPRQGPLYNEQFF. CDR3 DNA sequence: TGTGCCAGCAGCCCAAGACAGGGCCCCCTGTACAATGAGCAGTTCTTC.

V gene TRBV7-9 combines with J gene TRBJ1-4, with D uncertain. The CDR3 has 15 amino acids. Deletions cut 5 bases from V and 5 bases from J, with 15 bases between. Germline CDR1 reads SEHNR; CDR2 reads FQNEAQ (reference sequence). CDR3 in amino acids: CASSRAGVANEKLFF. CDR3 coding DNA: TGTGCCAGCAGCCGGGCGGGCGTCGCGAATGAAAAACTGTTTTTT.

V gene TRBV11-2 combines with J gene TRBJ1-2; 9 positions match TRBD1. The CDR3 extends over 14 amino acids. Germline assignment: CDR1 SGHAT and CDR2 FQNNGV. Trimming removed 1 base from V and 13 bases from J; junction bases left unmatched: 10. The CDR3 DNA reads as TGTGCCAGCAGCTTAGCACAGGGGGCGAAGTTTTGCACCTTC. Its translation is CASSLAQGAKFCTF. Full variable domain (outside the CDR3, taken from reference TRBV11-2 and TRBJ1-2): EAGVAQSPRYKIIEKRQSVAFWCNPISGHATLYWYQQILGQGPKLLIQFQNNGVVDDSQLPKDRFSAERLKGVDSTLKIQPAKLEDSAVYLCASSLAQGAKFCTFGSGTRLTVV.

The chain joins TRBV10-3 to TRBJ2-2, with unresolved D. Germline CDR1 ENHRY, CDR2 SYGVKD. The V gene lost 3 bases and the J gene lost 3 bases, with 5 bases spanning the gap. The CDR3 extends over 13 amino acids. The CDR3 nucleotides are TGTGCCATCAGTGACGTACACACCGGGGAGCTGTTTTTT. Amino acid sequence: CAISDVHTGELFF.

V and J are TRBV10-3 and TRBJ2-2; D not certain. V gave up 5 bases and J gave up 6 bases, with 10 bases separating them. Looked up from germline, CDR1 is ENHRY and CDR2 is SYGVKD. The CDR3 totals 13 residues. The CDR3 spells CAISHEAPGELFF. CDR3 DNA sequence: TGTGCCATCAGTCACGAGGCTCCCGGGGAGCTGTTTTTT.

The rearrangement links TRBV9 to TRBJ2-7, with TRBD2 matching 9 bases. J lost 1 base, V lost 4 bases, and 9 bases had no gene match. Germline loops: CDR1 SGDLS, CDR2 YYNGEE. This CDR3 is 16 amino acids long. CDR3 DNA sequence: TGTGCCAGCAGCTACGATAGCGGGAGCGGTTCCTACGAGCAGTACTTC. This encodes CASSYDSGSGSYEQYF.

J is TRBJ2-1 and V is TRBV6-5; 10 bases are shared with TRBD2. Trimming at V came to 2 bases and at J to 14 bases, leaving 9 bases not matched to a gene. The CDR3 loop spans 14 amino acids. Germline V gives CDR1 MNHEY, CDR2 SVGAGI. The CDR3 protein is CASSYEASGRMEFF. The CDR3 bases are TGTGCCAGCAGTTACGAGGCTAGCGGGAGAATGGAGTTCTTC.

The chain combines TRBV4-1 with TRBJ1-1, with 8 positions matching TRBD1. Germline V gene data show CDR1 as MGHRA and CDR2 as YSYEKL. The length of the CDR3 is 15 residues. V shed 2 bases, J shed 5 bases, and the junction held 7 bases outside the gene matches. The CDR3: CASSQFRGLRTEAFF. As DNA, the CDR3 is TGCGCCAGCAGCCAATTCAGGGGGCTGAGAACTGAAGCTTTCTTT.

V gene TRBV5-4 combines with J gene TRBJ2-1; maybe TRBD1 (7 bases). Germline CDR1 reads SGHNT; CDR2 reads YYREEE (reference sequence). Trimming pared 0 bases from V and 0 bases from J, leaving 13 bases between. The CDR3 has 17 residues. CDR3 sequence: CASSLEGRGASYNEQFF. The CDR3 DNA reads TGTGCCAGCAGCTTGGAGGGCAGGGGGGCCTCCTACAATGAGCAGTTCTTC.

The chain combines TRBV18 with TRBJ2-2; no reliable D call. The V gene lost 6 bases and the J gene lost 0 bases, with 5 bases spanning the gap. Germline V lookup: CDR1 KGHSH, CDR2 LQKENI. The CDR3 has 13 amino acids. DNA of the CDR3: TGTGCCAGCTCTCAGTCGAACACCGGGGAGCTGTTTTTT. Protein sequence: CASSQSNTGELFF.

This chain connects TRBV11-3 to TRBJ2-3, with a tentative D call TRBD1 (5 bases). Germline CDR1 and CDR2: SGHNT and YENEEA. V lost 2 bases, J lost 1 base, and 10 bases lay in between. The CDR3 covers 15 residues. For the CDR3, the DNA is TGTGCCAGCAGCTTAACAGGTCTGGGCACAGATACGCAGTATTTT. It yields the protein CASSLTGLGTDTQYF.

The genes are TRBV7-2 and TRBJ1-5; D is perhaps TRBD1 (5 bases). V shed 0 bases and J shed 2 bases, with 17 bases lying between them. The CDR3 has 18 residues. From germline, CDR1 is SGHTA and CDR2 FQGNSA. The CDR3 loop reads CASSLAGTATVGNQPQHF. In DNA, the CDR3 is TGTGCCAGCAGCTTAGCCGGGACGGCGACCGTTGGCAATCAGCCCCAGCATTTT.

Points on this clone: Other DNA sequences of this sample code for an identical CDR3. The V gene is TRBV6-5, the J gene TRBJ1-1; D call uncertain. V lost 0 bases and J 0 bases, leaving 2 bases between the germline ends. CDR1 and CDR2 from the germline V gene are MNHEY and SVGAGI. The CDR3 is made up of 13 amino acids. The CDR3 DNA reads TGTGCCAGCAGTTACTCGGTGAACACTGAAGCTTTCTTT. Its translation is CASSYSVNTEAFF.

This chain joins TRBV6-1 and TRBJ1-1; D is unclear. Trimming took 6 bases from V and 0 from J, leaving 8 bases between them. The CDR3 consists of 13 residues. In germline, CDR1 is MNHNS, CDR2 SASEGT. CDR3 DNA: TGTGCCAGCAGACAACAGATGAACACTGAAGCTTTCTTT. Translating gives CASRQQMNTEAFF.

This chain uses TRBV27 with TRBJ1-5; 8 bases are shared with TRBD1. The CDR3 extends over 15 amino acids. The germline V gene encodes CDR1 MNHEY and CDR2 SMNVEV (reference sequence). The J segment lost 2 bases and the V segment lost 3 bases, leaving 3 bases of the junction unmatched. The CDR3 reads CASSFAGQGNQPQHF. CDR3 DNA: TGTGCCAGCAGTTTTGCGGGACAGGGCAATCAGCCCCAGCATTTT.

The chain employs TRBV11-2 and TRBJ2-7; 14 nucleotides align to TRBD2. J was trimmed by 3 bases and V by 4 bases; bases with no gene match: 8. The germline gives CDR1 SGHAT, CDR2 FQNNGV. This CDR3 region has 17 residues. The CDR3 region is CASSSSPGLAGVYEQYF. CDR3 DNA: TGTGCCAGCAGCTCCTCCCCGGGACTAGCGGGAGTCTACGAGCAGTACTTC.

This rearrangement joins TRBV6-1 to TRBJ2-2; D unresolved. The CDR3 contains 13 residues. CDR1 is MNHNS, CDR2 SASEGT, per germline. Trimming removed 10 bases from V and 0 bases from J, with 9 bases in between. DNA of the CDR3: TGTGCCATTTTAGGGCCGAACACCGGGGAGCTGTTTTTT. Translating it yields CAILGPNTGELFF.